This TCR beta chain was identified in a study of T cell repertoires in aging, cancer and after chemotherapy (dated by TCRdb to about 2019). Notes on the research overall: Donors were distributed across six age groups ranging from 30 or younger to 70 or older, with at least three individuals included per group. The study profiled peripheral blood TCR beta repertoires from healthy donors and cancer patients to examine immunoaging and T cell reconstitution after chemotherapy. The complete dataset included approximately 8.8 million TCR reads. The cohort comprised around 220 cancer patients, approximately 90 with hematological and approximately 120 with solid cancers, plus 95 healthy donors as a reference group. Paired pre- and post-chemotherapy samples in the hematological group came from chronic lymphocytic leukemia patients treated with fludarabine- or bendamustine-based regimens. What the work shows at the level of the full study, not this receptor alone: An increase in median generation probability over the chemotherapy interval was observed in both cancer cohorts, suggesting that the repertoire was reconstituted through rebound thymic output. Untreated patients with hematological or solid cancers showed significantly lower blood TCR diversity and higher clonality than age-matched healthy donors. Hematological cancer patients had infiltration of lymphoid organs, and this infiltration may itself impair thymic emigration or peripheral T cell expansion. In healthy donors, the drop in TCR diversity with age came mainly from a loss of richness, whereas in cancer patients a loss of evenness also played a part. According to the authors, the repertoire data do not allow conclusions to be drawn about immunological memory after chemotherapy.

Note on this clonotype: The clone's antigen remains unknown. No much larger clone exists at a distance of one base, and base qualities are not known.

Multiplex touch-down PCR with a mixed TRB-A/B primer pool was used to amplify rearranged TRB sequences covering the V, D and J segments. Two consecutive PCR reactions with Phusion HS II polymerase added Illumina adapters and sample indices to the amplicons. The amplicons were purified from gel with the NucleoSpin Gel and PCR Clean-up kit and then assessed with Qubit and an Agilent 2100 Bioanalyzer. Libraries were sequenced on an Illumina MiSeq using 600-cycle, single-indexed, paired-end runs. The original pipeline was this. Processing of the TRB sequences was carried out with MiXCR versions 2.12 and 3.0.5. Each unique CDR3 nucleotide sequence was counted as one clone, and only productive sequences with at least two reads were retained. The repertoire metrics were Shannon diversity, evenness, clonality (calculated as one minus evenness), and diversity profiles parameterized by alpha from 0 to 5. Generation probabilities of clones in paired pre- and post-chemotherapy samples were computed with the IGoR algorithm. The public reads were reanalyzed by TCRdb: fastp trimming at Q25, MiXCR alignment, in-frame beta chains only. A single entry per CDR3 protein holds the most common genes and DNA from its merged rows. These V and J calls derive from TCRdb rather than the authors' analysis. This sample comprises about 4,200 distinct CDR3 sequences, about a quarter of them detected only once. In total, the top ten clones hold 33% of the sample.

V was cut back by 9 bases and J by 3 bases, leaving a gap of 12 bases between them. The CDR3 starts with the cysteine, ends with the phenylalanine, and has 13 residues. Only the CDR3 DNA stays, 39 bases, in frame from base 1. The germline V gene (reference sequence) supplies CDR1 SGHNT and CDR2 YYREEE. Instead of sorted cells or RNA, genomic DNA extracted from peripheral blood served as the source for amplifying TCR beta rearrangements. The source is a human donor with a blood cancer. The sample comprised blood. The V and J segments used are TRBV5-4 and TRBJ1-4; TRBD1 is a weak D gene call, 6 bases matching. The DNA sequence reads TGTGCCACGTCGGACAGCCCTAATGAAAAACTGTTTTTT. Its translation is CATSDSPNEKLFF.